These 18 T cell receptor beta chains were all obtained from the same sample, sequenced in a study of shared clonotypes between healthy human individuals. CD45RO-negative, CCR7-selected cells formed the naive CD8 fraction, which excluded terminally differentiated effector memory CD45RA+ cells. Assay used: immunoSEQ multiplex PCR; TCRdb lists only in-frame clones, some missing. This table has about 580,000 clones, about 98% appearing once. Sequenced sample: naive CD8+ T cells sorted from blood. These receptor sequences come from a man in his thirties or forties in good health.

The V and J genes are TRBV27 and TRBJ2-3, with TRBD2 matching 8 bases. V shed 5 bases and J 3 bases; nucleotides not matched to a gene: 7. CDR1 is MNHEY, CDR2 SMNVEV, per germline (reference sequence). This CDR3 has 15 amino acids. The CDR3: CASSPGAGETDTQYF. Here the CDR3 DNA reads TGTGCCAGCAGTCCCGGAGCGGGAGAAACAGATACGCAGTATTTT.

This chain connects TRBV15 to TRBJ1-2, with 9 bases fitting TRBD1. This CDR3 is built from 15 residues. Trimming removed 5 bases from V and 1 base from J; junction bases left unmatched: 5. Germline loops: CDR1 LNHNV, CDR2 YYDKDF (reference sequence). The CDR3 sequence: CATSLTTGGNYGYTF. The CDR3 DNA is TGTGCCACCAGCTTAACGACAGGGGGTAACTATGGCTACACCTTC.

The DNA for the CDR3 is TGTGCCAGCAGTAACACTGGGGCCAACGTCCTGACTTTC. This encodes CASSNTGANVLTF. The J gene is TRBJ2-6, the V gene TRBV5-8; D is uncertain. Trimming stripped 5 bases from V and 2 bases from J, with 5 bases between. The CDR3 loop spans 13 amino acids. Looked up from germline, CDR1 is SGHTS and CDR2 is YDEGEE. The full variable domain, with the rest looked up from reference TRBV5-8 and TRBJ2-6, is EAGVTQSPTHLIKTRGQQATLRCSPISGHTSVYWYQQALGLGLQFLLWYDEGEERNRGNFPPRFSGRQFPNYSSELNVNALELEDSALYLCASSNTGANVLTFGAGSRLTVL.

The J gene is TRBJ2-7, the V gene TRBV6-1; tentatively, D is TRBD1 (6 bases). Deletions cut 2 bases from V and 2 bases from J, with 10 bases between. The CDR3 sequence is 14 residues long. Germline lookup yields CDR1 MNHNS and CDR2 SASEGT. This CDR3 reads CASSERDTAYEQYF. The CDR3 bases are TGTGCCAGCAGTGAAAGGGACACAGCCTACGAGCAGTACTTC.

The rearrangement uses TRBV10-2 and TRBJ1-2; D unresolved. Trimming removed 2 bases at V and 4 bases at J, with 14 bases between. This CDR3 is built from 15 residues. In germline, CDR1 is WSHSY, CDR2 SAAADI. The CDR3 spells CASSEGQSLIYGYTF. Here the CDR3 DNA reads TGCGCCAGCAGTGAGGGGCAGTCCCTTATCTATGGCTACACCTTC.

This chain uses TRBV29-1 with TRBJ1-1; 11 bases are a match to TRBD1. V shed 7 bases and J 6 bases; nucleotides not matched to a gene: 4. The CDR3 length is 12 residues. CDR1 and CDR2 from the germline V gene are SQVTM and ANQGSEA. The CDR3 DNA follows: TGCAGCGCGGGACAGGGGGTGGCTGAAGCTTTCTTT. It codes for CSAGQGVAEAFF.

This chain links TRBV10-2 with TRBJ1-5, with TRBD1 matching over 9 bases. CDR3 length: 15 residues. From germline, CDR1 is WSHSY and CDR2 SAAADI. V gave up 1 base and J gave up 2 bases; unmatched junction bases: 0. The CDR3 DNA follows: TGCGCCAGCAGTGAGTGGACAGGGGGCAATCAGCCCCAGCATTTT. This codes for CASSEWTGGNQPQHF.

The chain recombines TRBV13 with TRBJ1-1; D uncertain. The germline V gene has CDR1 PRHDT and CDR2 FYEKMQ (reference sequence). This CDR3 region has 16 residues. V was cut by 0 bases and J by 9 bases, with 20 bases left in between. The CDR3 loop reads CASSLGLGWPGGQAFF. The DNA of the CDR3 is TGTGCCAGCAGCTTAGGGCTCGGCTGGCCAGGAGGGCAAGCTTTCTTT.

This rearrangement joins TRBV27 to TRBJ2-1; TRBD2 matches at 7 bases. The CDR3 consists of 16 residues. V shed 3 bases, J shed 6 bases, and the junction held 11 bases outside the gene matches. The V gene's germline CDR1 is MNHEY and CDR2 SMNVEV (reference sequence). The CDR3 is CASSFFPSGFGNEQFF. CDR3 coding DNA: TGTGCCAGCAGTTTCTTTCCTAGCGGTTTTGGCAATGAGCAGTTCTTC.

The V and J genes are TRBV7-2 and TRBJ2-7; D gene ambiguous. CDR3 length equals 13 residues. Between the trimmed V and J ends, which lost 0 bases and 2 bases, there was a span of 5 bases. Germline CDR1 and CDR2: SGHTA and FQGNSA. The CDR3 protein is CASSLAPAYEQYF. The CDR3 DNA is TGTGCCAGCAGCTTAGCTCCCGCCTACGAGCAGTACTTC.

This chain links TRBV15 with TRBJ1-1; no clear D. The CDR3 extends over 16 amino acids. Between the trimmed V and J ends, which lost 4 bases and 1 base, there was a span of 16 bases. The germline CDR1 and CDR2 sequences are LNHNV and YYDKDF (reference sequence). CDR3 residues: CATSNLFTQPNTEAFF. For the CDR3, the DNA is TGTGCCACCAGCAACCTGTTTACCCAACCGAACACTGAAGCTTTCTTT.

This rearrangement joins TRBV14 to TRBJ2-7; D is unresolved. Germline V gene sequence: CDR1 SGHDN, CDR2 FVKESK. The CDR3 runs to 15 residues. The V and J ends lost 4 bases and 4 bases respectively, with 17 bases between them. This chain's CDR3 is CASSPLFGPGYEQYF. DNA for the CDR3: TGTGCCAGCAGCCCCCTTTTTGGGCCTGGATACGAGCAGTACTTC.

This sequence joins TRBV10-3 and TRBJ1-2, with D perhaps TRBD1 (5 bases). Germline V gene lookup returns CDR1 ENHRY and CDR2 SYGVKD. Deletions cut 0 bases from V and 8 bases from J, with 19 bases between. The CDR3 spans 16 residues. The DNA of the CDR3 is TGTGCCATCAGTGAGTCGAGGGGAGGACCTCCGGGAGGCTACACCTTC. Translated: CAISESRGGPPGGYTF.

V usage is TRBV5-5 and J usage is TRBJ2-3, with 11 bases matching TRBD2. J was trimmed by 6 bases and V by 0 bases; bases with no gene match: 3. The CDR3 runs to 15 residues. Germline CDR1 is SGHKS and CDR2 is YYEKEE (reference sequence). The CDR3 region is CASSLGSGRADTQYF. CDR3 nucleotide sequence: TGTGCCAGCAGCTTGGGTAGCGGGAGGGCTGATACGCAGTATTTT. Variable domain in full (rest from reference TRBV5-5 and TRBJ2-3): DAGVTQSPTHLIKTRGQQVTLRCSPISGHKSVSWYQQVLGQGPQFIFQYYEKEERGRGNFPDRFSARQFPNYSSELNVNALLLGDSALYLCASSLGSGRADTQYFGPGTRLTVL.

The chain joins TRBV7-9 to TRBJ2-1; 7 bases match TRBD2. The CDR3 covers 14 residues. Germline lookup yields CDR1 SEHNR and CDR2 FQNEAQ (reference sequence). V lost 1 base to trimming and J lost 4 bases; unmatched junction nucleotides: 1. The CDR3 coding sequence is TGTGCCAGCAGCTTAGGGACTAGGTACAATGAGCAGTTCTTC. Encoded protein: CASSLGTRYNEQFF.

This chain joins TRBV7-9 and TRBJ2-2, with D possibly TRBD1 on 5 matching bases. In germline, CDR1 is SEHNR, CDR2 FQNEAQ (reference sequence). The germline V and J ends were trimmed by 5 bases and 0 bases, with 13 bases remaining between them. The CDR3 is 16 residues long. The CDR3 here is CASSKDRHPNTGELFF. DNA of the CDR3: TGTGCCAGCAGCAAAGACAGACATCCGAACACCGGGGAGCTGTTTTTT.

This clone was seen once. V and J are TRBV7-4 and TRBJ2-2; a possible D gene is TRBD2 (5 bases). There are 19 residues in the CDR3. CDR1 and CDR2 from the germline V gene are SGHVT and SQSDAQ. Deletions cut 7 bases from V and 1 base from J, with 25 bases between. CDR3 region: CASNIWGVRDDQNTGELFF. The CDR3 region has the DNA TGTGCCAGCAACATTTGGGGAGTCAGAGATGACCAGAACACCGGGGAGCTGTTTTTT. Together with reference TRBV7-4 and TRBJ2-2, the CDR3 gives the full variable domain: GAGVSQSPRYKVAKRGRDVALRCDSISGHVTLYWYRQTLGQGSEVLTYSQSDAQRDKSGRPSGRFSAERPERSVSTLKIQRTEQGDSAVYLCASNIWGVRDDQNTGELFFGEGSRLTVL.

The rearrangement uses TRBV5-5 and TRBJ2-7; D unclear. Between the trimmed V and J ends, which lost 4 bases and 6 bases, there was a span of 14 bases. CDR3 length: 13 amino acids. In germline, CDR1 is SGHKS, CDR2 YYEKEE (reference sequence). CDR3 bases: TGTGCCAGCAGCGAGGAAAGGGTTAGCGAGCAGTACTTC. Translation: CASSEERVSEQYF.